The following is a TCR beta chain sequence with its context. The sample is drawn from a study of identical twins. TCRdb reprocessed the 5' RACE reads via MiXCR and lists one record per CDR3 protein. The sample holds 700,000 or so distinct CDR3 sequences, about 20% seen once. The CDR3 contains 15 residues. The germline CDR1 and CDR2 sequences are SGHRS and YFSETQ. V lost 0 bases and J lost 4, with 12 bases in between. These data also featured in a second study, about T cells expressing NK-cell markers.

The TCR was taken from a woman under 30 in good health. What was sequenced was PBMCs. The V and J genes are TRBV5-1 and TRBJ2-3; tentatively, D is TRBD1 (5 bases). CDR3 loop: CASSLEVRAADTQYF. In DNA form, the CDR3 reads TGCGCCAGCAGCTTGGAAGTCAGGGCAGCAGATACGCAGTATTTT.